The 19 T cell receptor beta chains below all came from one sample that was sequenced in a study of vaccination effects on CD4 cells after COVID-19. Profiling relied on immunoSEQ multiplex PCR, and the TCRdb table lists in-frame clones only, not all of them. The data hold around 62,000 clones, with about 67% observed a single time. The authors isolated CD4+ T cells after more than eight days of culture. Two doses of either BNT162b2 or mRNA-1273 were given to each participant. The antigens of these receptors remain unknown. Here the sequenced sample was CD4+ T cells from PBMCs cultured without peptide, taken after COVID-19 vaccination. Receptors originate from a human donor who received a COVID-19 vaccine.

This clone showed up just a few times. The chain uses TRBV9 and TRBJ1-6, with D uncertain. This CDR3 is built from 12 residues. Germline V lookup: CDR1 SGDLS, CDR2 YYNGEE. V lost 3 bases to trimming and J lost 6 bases, with 4 bases between them. CDR3 residues: CASSELNSPLHF. For the CDR3, the DNA is TGTGCCAGCAGCGAACTTAATTCACCCCTCCACTTT.

V is TRBV9 and J is TRBJ2-5; 11 bases line up with TRBD1. Per the germline V gene, CDR1 is SGDLS and CDR2 is YYNGEE. This CDR3 comprises 15 residues. Losses at the gene ends were 0 bases for V and 3 bases for J; bases not matched to a gene: 1. CDR3 DNA sequence: TGTGCCAGCAGCGTAGCGGGACAGGGGGAAGAGACCCAGTACTTC. Its translation is CASSVAGQGEETQYF. Complete variable domain (other parts from reference TRBV9 and TRBJ2-5): DSGVTQTPKHLITATGQRVTLRCSPRSGDLSVYWYQQSLDQGLQFLIQYYNGEERAKGNILERFSAQQFPDLHSELNLSSLELGDSALYFCASSVAGQGEETQYFGPGTRLLVL.

CDR3 amino acids: CASSLAWGEPQHF. The CDR3 bases are TGTGCCAGCAGCTTAGCGTGGGGGGAGCCCCAGCATTTT. The J gene is TRBJ1-5, the V gene TRBV7-2, with D tentatively TRBD1 (5 bases). In germline, CDR1 is SGHTA, CDR2 FQGNSA. Trimming removed 0 bases at V and 8 bases at J, with 8 bases between. This CDR3 has 13 amino acids.

The rearrangement links TRBV30 to TRBJ1-1, with 9 bases aligning to TRBD1. Germline CDR1 GTSNPN, CDR2 SVGIG (reference sequence). Trimming took 0 bases from V and 1 from J; bases not matched to a gene: 6. This CDR3 region has 16 residues. The CDR3 here is CAWSVQPGQGNTEAFF. For the CDR3, the DNA is TGTGCCTGGAGTGTCCAGCCGGGACAGGGGAACACTGAAGCTTTCTTT.

The table lists this clone with a count of one. V usage is TRBV28 and J usage is TRBJ2-1; 11 positions agree with TRBD2. The germline CDR1 and CDR2 sequences are MDHEN and SYDVKM. With V trimmed by 4 bases and J by 4 bases, 6 bases remained unmatched. This CDR3 has 16 amino acids. The DNA of the CDR3 is TGTGCCAGCAGTTCCCGACTAGCGGGGCATTACAATGAGCAGTTCTTC. Its protein is CASSSRLAGHYNEQFF.

The genes are TRBV7-9 and TRBJ2-3; D gene ambiguous. V lost 5 bases and J lost 4, with 19 bases in between. This CDR3 contains 16 residues. CDR1 and CDR2 (germline): SEHNR, FQNEAQ (reference sequence). In DNA form, the CDR3 reads TGTGCCAGCAGCCCCCGGGTAGCCCAGATACCAGATACGCAGTATTTT. It yields the protein CASSPRVAQIPDTQYF.

This chain joins TRBV2 and TRBJ1-5; no definite D call. Germline CDR1 and CDR2: SNHLY and FYNNEI. Trimming removed 3 bases at V and 3 bases at J, with 9 bases between. The CDR3 length is 14 residues. In DNA, the CDR3 is TGTGCCAGCAGTGAGGGGTCCCTCAATCAGCCCCAGCATTTT. Its protein product is CASSEGSLNQPQHF.

The V gene is TRBV28, the J gene TRBJ2-7; 9 nucleotides align to TRBD1. Germline CDR1 is MDHEN and CDR2 is SYDVKM. The CDR3 covers 14 residues. The ends lost 5 bases at V and 2 bases at J; junction bases unmatched: 4. The CDR3 coding sequence is TGTGCCAGCAGTCGGACAGGGGTTACCTACGAGCAGTACGTC. Its translation: CASSRTGVTYEQYV.

Only one count was recorded for this clone. This rearrangement joins TRBV24-1 to TRBJ2-1; 7 positions agree with TRBD2. Looked up from germline, CDR1 is KGHDR and CDR2 is SFDVKD. The CDR3 is 17 residues long. Trimming at V came to 0 bases and at J to 0 bases, leaving 4 bases not matched to a gene. CDR3 loop: CATSDLTAGPSYNEQFF. DNA for the CDR3: TGTGCCACCAGTGATTTGACAGCGGGGCCCTCCTACAATGAGCAGTTCTTC.

As to this clone: The same CDR3 arises from other DNA sequences in this sample as well. The chain combines TRBV5-1 with TRBJ1-1; D remains ambiguous. The germline gives CDR1 SGHRS, CDR2 YFSETQ. There are 13 residues in the CDR3. The V gene lost 4 bases and the J gene lost 1 base, with 8 bases spanning the gap. DNA for the CDR3: TGCGCCAGCAGCCCCGGACCGAACACTGAAGCTTTCTTT. This sequence encodes CASSPGPNTEAFF.

This clone was recorded a few times. The chain is built from TRBV12-3 or TRBV12-4 and TRBJ1-2; D unclear. The V end lost 7 bases, the J end lost 7 bases, and 10 bases lay between the germline ends. The CDR3 runs to 11 residues. Here the CDR3 DNA reads TGTGCCAGCAAGGAAAAACGTGGCTACACCTTC. It encodes CASKEKRGYTF.

The rearrangement uses TRBV28 and TRBJ1-1; no firm D call. The length of the CDR3 is 13 residues. Trimming removed 5 bases at V and 2 bases at J, with 9 bases between. Germline V gene data show CDR1 as MDHEN and CDR2 as SYDVKM. CDR3 nucleotide sequence: TGTGCCAGCAGTCGGCGGGGTAACACTGAAGCTTTCTTT. It codes for CASSRRGNTEAFF.

This clone was counted a single time. The CDR3 sequence is CATRLPGTNEQFF. In DNA form, the CDR3 reads TGTGCCACCCGCCTTCCGGGGACCAATGAGCAGTTCTTC. The chain uses TRBV15 and TRBJ2-1; D might be TRBD1 or TRBD2, each matching 5 bases. Germline CDR1 and CDR2: LNHNV and YYDKDF (reference sequence). Deletions cut 8 bases from V and 6 bases from J, with 14 bases between. The CDR3 loop spans 13 amino acids.

J is TRBJ1-4 and V is TRBV5-1; D gene uncertain. The CDR3 totals 16 residues. The germline V gene encodes CDR1 SGHRS and CDR2 YFSETQ. V was cut by 1 base and J by 5 bases, with 15 bases left in between. The CDR3 DNA is TGCGCCAGCAGCTTGTCGGCCTCGGGTGTAAATGAAAAACTGTTTTTT. It specifies CASSLSASGVNEKLFF.

This chain uses TRBV14 with TRBJ1-5; TRBD1 aligns across 12 bases. The V segment lost 1 base and the J segment 1 base; nucleotides outside the gene matches: 2. The CDR3 runs to 17 residues. Germline V gene sequence: CDR1 SGHDN, CDR2 FVKESK. The CDR3 DNA is TGTGCCAGCAGCCAAGTGGGACAGGGGGCCAGCAATCAGCCCCAGCATTTT. Translated, it gives CASSQVGQGASNQPQHF.

This sequence joins TRBV30 and TRBJ2-5; unclear D gene. Germline assignment: CDR1 GTSNPN and CDR2 SVGIG (reference sequence). The CDR3 contains 13 residues. Trimming took off 0 bases at V and 7 bases at J, with 12 bases between the two ends. The CDR3 spells CAWSVLTDGTQYF. In DNA, the CDR3 is TGTGCCTGGAGTGTATTGACCGATGGGACCCAGTACTTC.

The chain recombines TRBV6-5 with TRBJ1-2; D not resolved. Germline CDR1 and CDR2: MNHEY and SVGAGI. The germline V and J ends were trimmed by 6 bases and 0 bases, with 14 bases remaining between them. There are 15 residues in the CDR3. CDR3 region: CASRRYQDSNYGYTF. CDR3 nucleotides: TGTGCCAGCAGGCGATATCAAGACTCTAACTATGGCTACACCTTC.

The chain employs TRBV2 and TRBJ2-2; D may be TRBD1 or TRBD2 (5 bases each). Germline V gene lookup returns CDR1 SNHLY and CDR2 FYNNEI. The CDR3 extends over 14 amino acids. Trimming stripped 4 bases from V and 6 bases from J, with 12 bases between. The CDR3 region has the DNA TGTGCCAGCAGTGTAAGAGGGGCGCCCGGGGAGCTGTTTTTT. Residues: CASSVRGAPGELFF.

The chain links TRBV6-5 to TRBJ2-5; TRBD1 might be the D (5 bases). Trimming took 7 bases from V and 4 from J, leaving 10 bases between them. CDR1 MNHEY and CDR2 SVGAGI come from the germline V gene. CDR3 length: 12 residues. In nucleotides, the CDR3 is TGTGCCAGCAACAGGCAGGGAGAGACCCAGTACTTC. Encoded protein: CASNRQGETQYF.